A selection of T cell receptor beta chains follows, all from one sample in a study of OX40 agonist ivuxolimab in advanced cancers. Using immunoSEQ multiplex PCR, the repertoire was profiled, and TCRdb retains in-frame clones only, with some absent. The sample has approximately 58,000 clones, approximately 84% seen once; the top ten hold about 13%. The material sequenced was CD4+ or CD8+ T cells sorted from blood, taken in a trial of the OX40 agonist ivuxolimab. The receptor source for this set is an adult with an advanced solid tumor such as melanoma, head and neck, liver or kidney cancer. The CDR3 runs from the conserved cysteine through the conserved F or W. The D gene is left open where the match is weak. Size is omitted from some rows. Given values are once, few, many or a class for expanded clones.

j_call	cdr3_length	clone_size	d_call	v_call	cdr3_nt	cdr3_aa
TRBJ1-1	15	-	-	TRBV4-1	TGCGCCAGCAGCCCCCCGTACGAGGGAAACACTGAAGCTTTCTTT	CASSPPYEGNTEAFF
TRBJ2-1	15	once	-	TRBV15	TGTGCCACCAGCAGAGATCACGGGAGCGGGAATGAGCAGTTCTTC	CATSRDHGSGNEQFF
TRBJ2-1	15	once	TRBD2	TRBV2	TGTGCCAGCAGTCCCACTAGCGGGTCCTACAATGAGCAGTTCTTC	CASSPTSGSYNEQFF
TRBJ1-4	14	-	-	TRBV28	TGTGCCAGCAGTACACAACCGGCTAATGAAAAACTGTTTTTT	CASSTQPANEKLFF
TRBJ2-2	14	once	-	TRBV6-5	TGTGCCAGCAGCCTTACGTTTCTAACCGGGGAGCTGTTTTTT	CASSLTFLTGELFF
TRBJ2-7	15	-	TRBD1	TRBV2	TGTGCCAGCAGACCTACCGGGACAGGCTCCTACGAGCAGTACTTC	CASRPTGTGSYEQYF
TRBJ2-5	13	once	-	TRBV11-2	TGTGCCAGCAGCTCCGGCCCTGTCGAGACCCAGTACTTC	CASSSGPVETQYF
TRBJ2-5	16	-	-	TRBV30	TGTGCCTGGAGTGTTGGACGACAGTCCATACAAGAGACCCAGTACTTC	CAWSVGRQSIQETQYF
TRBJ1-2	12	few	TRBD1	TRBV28	TGTGCCAGCAGACAGGGGGCAGGAGGCTACACCTTC	CASRQGAGGYTF
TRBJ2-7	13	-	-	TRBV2	TGTGCCAGCAATGCGGGACGCCCCTACGAGCAGTACTTC	CASNAGRPYEQYF
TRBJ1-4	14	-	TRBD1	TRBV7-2	TGTGCCAGCAGCTTAGAACTTACAGGGGCAAAACTGTTTTTT	CASSLELTGAKLFF
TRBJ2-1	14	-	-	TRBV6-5	TGTGCCAGCAGTGAAGGGCGCCGAAAGAATGAGCAGTTCTTC	CASSEGRRKNEQFF
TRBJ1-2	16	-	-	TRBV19	TGTGCCAGTAGTAATTCCGGACACGGTGGTGGCTATGGCTACACCTTC	CASSNSGHGGGYGYTF
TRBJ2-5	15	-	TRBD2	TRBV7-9	TGTGCCAGCAGCCCTGGGACTAGACTGGGAGAGACCCAGTACTTC	CASSPGTRLGETQYF
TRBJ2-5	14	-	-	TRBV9	TGTGCCAGCAGCCCTGGACAGTACCAAGAGACCCAGTACTTC	CASSPGQYQETQYF
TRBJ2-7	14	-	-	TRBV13	TGTGCCAGCAGCCAGCGGACAGCGACCTACGAGCAGTACTTC	CASSQRTATYEQYF
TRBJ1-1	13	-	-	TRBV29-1	TGCAGCGTTGTACGGGGGGCCAACACTGAAGCTTTCTTT	CSVVRGANTEAFF
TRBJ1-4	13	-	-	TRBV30	TGTGCCTGGTGGGCGCCGCCCCGTAGAAAACTGTTTTTT	CAWWAPPRRKLFF
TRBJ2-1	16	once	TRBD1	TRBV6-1	TGTGCCAGCAGTGAACCGGCAGGGGGTTCCTACAATGAGCAGTTCTTC	CASSEPAGGSYNEQFF
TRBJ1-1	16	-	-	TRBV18	TGTGCCAGCTCACCTGGGGGCTATACCATGAACACTGAAGCTTTCTTT	CASSPGGYTMNTEAFF